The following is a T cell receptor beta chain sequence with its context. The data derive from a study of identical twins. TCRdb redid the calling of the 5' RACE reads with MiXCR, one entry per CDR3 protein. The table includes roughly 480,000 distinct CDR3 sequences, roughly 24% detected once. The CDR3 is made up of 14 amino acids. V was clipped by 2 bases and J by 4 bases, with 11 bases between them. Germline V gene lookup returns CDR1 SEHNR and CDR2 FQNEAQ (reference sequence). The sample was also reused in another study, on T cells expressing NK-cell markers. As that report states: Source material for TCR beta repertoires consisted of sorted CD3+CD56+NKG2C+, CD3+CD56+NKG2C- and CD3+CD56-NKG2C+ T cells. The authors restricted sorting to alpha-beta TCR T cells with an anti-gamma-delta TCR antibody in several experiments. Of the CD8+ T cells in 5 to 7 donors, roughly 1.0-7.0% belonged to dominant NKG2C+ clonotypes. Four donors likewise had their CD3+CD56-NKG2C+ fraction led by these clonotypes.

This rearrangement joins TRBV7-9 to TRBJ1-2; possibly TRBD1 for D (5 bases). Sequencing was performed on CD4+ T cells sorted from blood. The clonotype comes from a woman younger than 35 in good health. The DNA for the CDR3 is TGTGCCAGCAGCTTAATTGGCGGGGCCTATGGCTACACCTTC. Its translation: CASSLIGGAYGYTF. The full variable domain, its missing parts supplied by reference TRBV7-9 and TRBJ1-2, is DTGVSQNPRHKITKRGQNVTFRCDPISEHNRLYWYRQTLGQGPEFLTYFQNEAQLEKSRLLSDRFSAERPKGSFSTLEIQRTEQGDSAMYLCASSLIGGAYGYTFGSGTRLTVV.